Below are 14 T cell receptor beta chains sequenced from a single sample in a study of shared clonotypes between healthy human individuals. CD45RO-negative CD8 cells positively selected for CCR7 made up the naive population, which excluded terminally differentiated effector memory CD45RA+ cells. The repertoire was sequenced with immunoSEQ multiplex PCR; TCRdb's copy has only in-frame clones and lacks some. The profile shows approximately 600,000 clones, roughly 95% of them singletons. Specimen: naive CD8+ T cells sorted from blood. These receptors were taken from a woman in her twenties or thirties in good health.

This rearrangement joins TRBV6-5 to TRBJ2-1; possibly TRBD2 for D (5 bases). Per germline, CDR1 MNHEY and CDR2 SVGAGI. V lost 2 bases to trimming and J lost 7 bases, with 9 bases between them. This CDR3 region has 13 residues. The chain's CDR3 is CASSYMGGNEQFF. CDR3 bases: TGTGCCAGCAGTTACATGGGCGGGAATGAGCAGTTCTTC.

V usage is TRBV5-5 and J usage is TRBJ2-7, with a weak D call TRBD2 (5 bases). CDR1 and CDR2 from the germline V gene are SGHKS and YYEKEE (reference sequence). V was trimmed by 0 bases and J by 9 bases, leaving 16 bases between them. This CDR3 has 14 residues. CDR3 sequence reads: CASSLGLSALGQYF. CDR3 sequence (DNA): TGTGCCAGCAGCTTGGGACTATCGGCTCTCGGGCAGTACTTC.

The chain employs TRBV7-8 and TRBJ2-2; no definite D call. The CDR3 has 11 amino acids. Germline CDR1 reads SGHVS; CDR2 reads FQNEAQ. V dropped 5 bases and J dropped 9 bases, with 7 bases sitting between them. CDR3: CASSALRELFF. The CDR3, as DNA: TGTGCCAGCAGCGCACTCAGGGAGCTGTTTTTT. Full variable domain (rest looked up from reference TRBV7-8 and TRBJ2-2): GAGVSQSPRYKVAKRGQDVALRCDPISGHVSLFWYQQALGQGPEFLTYFQNEAQLDKSGLPSDRFFAERPEGSVSTLKIQRTQQEDSAVYLCASSALRELFFGEGSRLTVL.

V gene TRBV4-1 combines with J gene TRBJ2-1; perhaps TRBD1 as D (5 bases). Germline values: CDR1 MGHRA, CDR2 YSYEKL. V was pared by 1 base and J by 3 bases, with 10 bases between. CDR3 size: 15 residues. CDR3: CASSQVRAVYNEQFF. CDR3 DNA sequence: TGCGCCAGCAGCCAAGTCAGGGCGGTCTACAATGAGCAGTTCTTC.

This clone has only one observation. The chain couples TRBV28 to TRBJ1-4; 10 bases line up with TRBD1. The CDR3 runs to 14 residues. V lost 5 bases, J lost 7 bases, and 4 bases stayed unmatched. Germline CDR1 reads MDHEN; CDR2 reads SYDVKM. CDR3 coding DNA: TGTGCCAGCAGTGGACAGGGGGAGGGTGAAAAACTGTTTTTT. Its translation is CASSGQGEGEKLFF.

This chain connects TRBV9 to TRBJ2-2; 9 bases are a match to TRBD2. Germline V gene data show CDR1 as SGDLS and CDR2 as YYNGEE. This CDR3 region has 19 residues. Trimming at V came to 3 bases and at J to 2 bases, leaving 14 bases not matched to a gene. The CDR3 DNA is TGTGCCAGCAGCGACCGAGCGAGCGAGACTAGCGGTAACACCGGGGAGCTGTTTTTT. It codes for CASSDRASETSGNTGELFF.

V and J are TRBV30 and TRBJ1-6, with D perhaps TRBD1 (5 bases). CDR3 length equals 20 residues. Trimming removed 0 bases at V and 8 bases at J, with 29 bases between. Germline V gene sequence: CDR1 GTSNPN, CDR2 SVGIG (reference sequence). This CDR3 reads CAWSVGEGLLGQGGDSPLHF. CDR3 bases: TGTGCCTGGAGTGTAGGGGAAGGTCTTTTGGGGCAGGGCGGGGATTCACCCCTCCACTTT.

The chain has TRBV5-4 and TRBJ1-5; weak D call: TRBD1 (5 bases). CDR3 length: 13 residues. The V gene lost 0 bases and the J gene lost 9 bases, with 10 bases spanning the gap. The germline V gene encodes CDR1 SGHNT and CDR2 YYREEE (reference sequence). In DNA, the CDR3 is TGTGCCAGCAGCTTGGGACAGTCGGGGCCCCAGCATTTT. Translated, it gives CASSLGQSGPQHF.

The chain carries TRBV5-1 and TRBJ2-1; a possible D gene is TRBD2 (6 bases). The V gene's germline CDR1 is SGHRS and CDR2 YFSETQ. This CDR3 contains 15 residues. V gave up 8 bases and J gave up 5 bases, with 20 bases separating them. CDR3 loop: CASPLSGLRHNEQFF. The CDR3 DNA reads as TGCGCCAGTCCCCTTAGCGGCCTCCGCCACAATGAGCAGTTCTTC.

V gene TRBV27 combines with J gene TRBJ1-5; no definite D call. The CDR3 has 14 amino acids. Germline V gene sequence: CDR1 MNHEY, CDR2 SMNVEV (reference sequence). V lost 8 bases and J 0 bases, leaving 11 bases between the germline ends. This chain's CDR3 is CASAKPDSNQPQHF. For the CDR3, the DNA is TGTGCCAGCGCCAAACCCGATAGCAATCAGCCCCAGCATTTT.

The J gene is TRBJ2-7, the V gene TRBV7-3; 12 bases are shared with TRBD2. Germline V gene lookup returns CDR1 SGHTA and CDR2 FQGTGA. Trimming took 4 bases from V and 7 from J; bases not matched to a gene: 17. CDR3 size: 18 residues. As DNA, the CDR3 is TGTGCCAGCAGCTCAAAGGCTAGCGGGAGGGTCCCCTTAGGGGAGCAGTACTTC. Translating it yields CASSSKASGRVPLGEQYF.

The chain has TRBV4-2 and TRBJ2-7; TRBD2 might be the D (6 bases). The V and J ends lost 0 bases and 4 bases respectively, with 13 bases between them. This CDR3 region has 15 residues. The germline V gene encodes CDR1 LGHNA and CDR2 YNFKEQ. The CDR3 sequence: CASSQEEAGIYEQYF. CDR3 sequence (DNA): TGTGCCAGCAGCCAAGAAGAAGCGGGCATATACGAGCAGTACTTC.

This clone came up once. This chain links TRBV6-6 with TRBJ2-7, with 11 bases lining up with TRBD2. V shed 4 bases, J shed 0 bases, and the junction held 2 bases outside the gene matches. Germline-derived CDR1 and CDR2 are MNHNY and SVGAGI (reference sequence). The CDR3 runs 15 residues. CDR3 loop: CASSSSGRSSYEQYF. CDR3 nucleotides: TGTGCCAGCAGTTCTAGCGGGAGGAGCTCCTACGAGCAGTACTTC.

About this clone itself: Germline is not matched at one junction end, which may reflect a read error. This chain links TRBV6-4 with TRBJ1-4; a weak D match, TRBD1 (6 bases). From germline, CDR1 is MRHNA and CDR2 SNTAGT. The CDR3 length is 14 residues. The CDR3 DNA is TGTGCCAGCAGGGACTTCAGGGGCACCGAAAAACTGTTTTTT. Amino acid sequence: CASRDFRGTEKLFF.